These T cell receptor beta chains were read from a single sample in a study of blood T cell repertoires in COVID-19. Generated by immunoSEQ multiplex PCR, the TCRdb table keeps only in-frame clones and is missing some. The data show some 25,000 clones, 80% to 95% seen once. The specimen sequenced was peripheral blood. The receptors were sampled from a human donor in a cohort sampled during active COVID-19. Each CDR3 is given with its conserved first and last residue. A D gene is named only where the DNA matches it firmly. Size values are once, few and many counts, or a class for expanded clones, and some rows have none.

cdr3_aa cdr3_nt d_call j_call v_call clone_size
CASRPQGRSEKLFF TGTGCCAGCAGACCGCAGGGGCGCAGTGAAAAACTGTTTTTT NA TRBJ1-4 TRBV28 NA
CASSQEEGAREKLFF TGCGCCAGCAGCCAAGAGGAGGGGGCGCGAGAAAAACTGTTTTTT TRBD1 TRBJ1-4 TRBV4-3 NA
CASSLADRGTGTEKLFF TGCGCCAGCAGCTTGGCCGACCGGGGGACGGGAACTGAAAAACTGTTTTTT NA TRBJ1-4 TRBV5-1 NA
CASSQGAGGAYNEQFF TGCGCCAGCAGCCAAGGAGCGGGAGGCGCCTACAATGAGCAGTTCTTC TRBD2 TRBJ2-1 TRBV4-1 once
CASTEGAPYGYTF TGCGCCAGCACCGAGGGTGCCCCTTATGGCTACACCTTC NA TRBJ1-2 TRBV5-1 NA
CASSLENRAGNTIYF TGTGCTAGCAGCTTAGAAAACAGGGCTGGAAACACCATATATTTT NA TRBJ1-3 TRBV7-7 NA
CAWSVPGTGNSPLHF TGTGCCTGGAGTGTACCTGGGACAGGGAATTCACCCCTCCACTTT TRBD1 TRBJ1-6 TRBV30 once
CASSSTSGGDTQYF TGTGCCAGTAGTTCCACTAGCGGCGGGGATACGCAGTATTTT TRBD2 TRBJ2-3 TRBV19 NA
CASTGTTSPREFF TGTGCCAGCACTGGAACGACTAGCCCCCGTGAATTCTTC TRBD2 TRBJ2-1 TRBV25-1 NA
CSVEDLLTPGGRDATQYF TGCAGCGTTGAAGATCTCCTTACTCCCGGGGGGAGGGACGCGACCCAGTACTTC TRBD2 TRBJ2-5 TRBV29-1 NA
CAISGTSGAYNEQFF TGTGCCATCAGTGGTACTAGCGGAGCCTACAATGAGCAGTTCTTC TRBD2 TRBJ2-1 TRBV10-3 NA
CSVVREFYNEQFF TGCAGCGTTGTGCGGGAGTTCTACAATGAGCAGTTCTTC TRBD2 TRBJ2-1 TRBV29-1 NA
CASSTPRGTISTGELFF TGCGCCAGCAGCACACCCCGCGGGACTATCTCGACCGGGGAGCTGTTTTTT TRBD2 TRBJ2-2 TRBV5-1 NA
CASSQRQGFSGYTF TGTGCCAGCAGTCAAAGACAGGGTTTTAGTGGCTACACCTTC TRBD1 TRBJ1-2 TRBV28 NA
CASSLEGGLAGETQYF TGTGCCAGCAGCTTAGAAGGGGGCCTGGCGGGAGAGACCCAGTACTTC TRBD1 TRBJ2-5 TRBV11-1 NA
CASRHKAGGPRDTQYF TGTGCAAGTCGCCACAAAGCGGGAGGGCCCAGAGATACGCAGTATTTT NA TRBJ2-3 TRBV12-2 NA
CASRGGTSAQETQYF TGCGCCAGCAGGGGGGGGACTAGCGCACAAGAGACCCAGTACTTC TRBD2 TRBJ2-5 TRBV5-1 NA
CASSPDLPGAQHF TGTGCCAGCAGCCCGGACCTCCCCGGGGCCCAGCATTTT NA TRBJ1-5 TRBV2 NA
CASRRAAGGYEQYF TGTGCCAGCAGACGAGCAGCAGGGGGCTACGAGCAGTACTTC TRBD1 TRBJ2-7 TRBV6-5 NA
CAWSVSRGRQTEQFF TGTGCCTGGAGTGTATCGCGCGGGAGGCAAACTGAGCAGTTCTTC TRBD2 TRBJ2-1 TRBV30 NA
CASLTRWNSPLHF TGTGCCAGCCTGACTCGGTGGAATTCACCCCTCCACTTT NA TRBJ1-6 TRBV2 NA
CASSLVGQGNSPLHF TGCGCCAGCAGCTTGGTTGGACAGGGGAATTCACCCCTCCACTTT TRBD1 TRBJ1-6 TRBV5-1 few
CASSRSAGTDGYTF TGTGCCAGCAGTAGATCTGCCGGGACAGATGGCTACACCTTC TRBD1 TRBJ1-2 TRBV27 NA
CASSFLRQGSEAFF TGTGCCAGCAGCTTCCTTCGTCAGGGGAGTGAAGCTTTCTTT NA TRBJ1-1 TRBV7-9 NA
CASSYQLMVDSRTDTQYF TGTGCCAGCAGTTACCAGTTGATGGTGGACAGCCGCACAGATACGCAGTATTTT NA TRBJ2-3 TRBV6-2/TRBV6-3 NA
CAIGAGTGVNQPQHF TGTGCCATAGGGGCCGGGACAGGGGTCAATCAGCCCCAGCATTTT TRBD1 TRBJ1-5 TRBV10-3 NA
CASSPYQETQYF TGTGCCAGCAGTCCCTACCAAGAGACCCAGTACTTC NA TRBJ2-5 TRBV6-2/TRBV6-3 once
CASSLGGLGSYNEQFF TGTGCCAGCAGCTTAGGAGGACTGGGCTCCTACAATGAGCAGTTCTTC NA TRBJ2-1 TRBV11-3 NA
CASSLTGNYGYTF TGTGCCAGCAGCTTAACAGGGAACTATGGCTACACCTTC NA TRBJ1-2 TRBV6-5 NA
CASSPPGSSAGELFF TGTGCCAGCAGCCCCCCGGGGTCGTCAGCCGGGGAGCTGTTTTTT NA TRBJ2-2 TRBV9 NA
CASSLTSYEQYF TGTGCCAGCAGCTTAACTTCCTACGAGCAGTACTTC NA TRBJ2-7 TRBV7-9 once
CASSQRGQGPQPQHF TGTGCCAGCAGCCAAAGGGGGCAGGGCCCTCAGCCCCAGCATTTT TRBD1 TRBJ1-5 TRBV3-1/TRBV3-2 NA
CASSLEQRGPTEQYF TGTGCCAGCAGCTTAGAACAGCGGGGGCCCACCGAGCAGTACTTC TRBD2 TRBJ2-7 TRBV7-2 few
CATTSGGGDTDTQYF TGTGCCACCACCTCCGGTGGGGGGGACACAGATACGCAGTATTTT TRBD2 TRBJ2-3 TRBV6-5 NA
CASSLLPYEQYF TGTGCCAGCAGTTTACTCCCCTACGAGCAGTACTTC NA TRBJ2-7 TRBV28 NA
CASSMGTGRPYEQYF TGTGCCAGCAGCATGGGGACAGGGCGACCCTACGAGCAGTACTTC TRBD1 TRBJ2-7 TRBV5-4 NA
CASSPSQGSAYEQYF TGTGCCAGCAGCCCAAGTCAGGGCAGCGCCTACGAGCAGTACTTC NA TRBJ2-7 TRBV7-9 NA
CASSLARRLAQNTYEQYF TGTGCCAGCAGCTTAGCGCGGAGACTAGCGCAAAATACCTACGAGCAGTACTTC TRBD2 TRBJ2-7 TRBV11-2 NA
CASSLTTSGVGEQYF TGTGCCAGCAGCTTAACGACCAGCGGGGTCGGCGAGCAGTACTTC TRBD2 TRBJ2-7 TRBV7-3 NA
CASSLRGAGQPQHF TGTGCCAGCAGTCTGCGGGGGGCAGGTCAGCCCCAGCATTTT NA TRBJ1-5 TRBV6-2/TRBV6-3 NA
CASSPRTGITGNTIYF TGTGCCAGCAGCCCCCGCACAGGCATAACTGGAAACACCATATATTTT NA TRBJ1-3 TRBV9 NA
CASSVLQSGANVLTF TGTGCCAGCAGCGTATTACAGTCTGGGGCCAACGTCCTGACTTTC NA TRBJ2-6 TRBV9 NA
CASSYQGYTEAFF TGTGCCAGCAGCTACCAGGGGTACACTGAAGCTTTCTTT NA TRBJ1-1 TRBV3-1/TRBV3-2 NA
CASSLGQITTGELFF TGTGCCAGCAGTCTTGGACAGATTACCACCGGGGAGCTGTTTTTT NA TRBJ2-2 TRBV28 NA
CASSSTSGVYNEQFF TGTGCCAGCAGCTCGACTAGCGGGGTATACAATGAGCAGTTCTTC TRBD2 TRBJ2-1 TRBV7-3 NA
CASKGRLSGNTIYF TGTGCCAGCAAGGGGCGCCTCTCTGGAAACACCATATATTTT NA TRBJ1-3 TRBV14 NA